This entry features one T cell receptor beta chain sequence. Its antigen is still unknown. The germline V gene has CDR1 DFQATT and CDR2 SNEGSKA (reference sequence). V dropped 4 bases and J dropped 9 bases, with 22 bases sitting between them. The CDR3 spans 15 residues. Genomic DNA was employed as the template in profiling TCR beta VDJ and CDR3. MiXCR, applied by TCRdb to the reads, yields one record per CDR3 protein. The data show around 130,000 distinct CDR3 sequences, with approximately 61% seen just once and 25% to 35% held by the top ten. Selection for sequencing was limited to patients who had shown CD8+CD57+ cell expansion by flow cytometry. Patients, without exception, had severe acquired aplastic anemia. No therapy had been given to the patients at the time of blood sampling. This entry belongs to a study of CD8+CD57+ T cells in acquired aplastic anemia. Study context: An average of approximately 3.4 ug of DNA was obtained from sorted CD4+ and CD8+ cells. Points from the study as a whole: The number of CD8+ CDR3 sequences shared by patients and controls was twenty-nine.

The sequenced material came from sorted CD4+, CD8+, or CD8+CD57+ T cells (not recorded which) from PBMCs. The sequence was collected from a human donor with aplastic anemia. The chain is built from TRBV20-1 and TRBJ2-1, with a possible D match to TRBD2 (5 bases). The CDR3 sequence is CSATPPSPRRAEQFF. DNA for the CDR3: TGCAGTGCTACCCCTCCTAGTCCGAGGCGGGCTGAGCAGTTCTTC.